The 26 T cell receptor beta chains reported below all come from one sample, sequenced in a study of beta chain features in type 1 diabetes. Sequencing targeted expressed TCRB transcripts, as all isolated RNA had been reverse transcribed. Repertoires were generated with immunoSEQ multiplex PCR, while TCRdb's copy carries only in-frame clones and drops some. The table lists 350,000 to 400,000 clones, over 13% of them singletons. The specimen sequenced was naive CD4+ T cells from blood. These TCRs come from a woman aged 18 to 35 in good health.

The chain recombines TRBV9 with TRBJ2-1; 9 nucleotides match TRBD1. The V gene end was trimmed by 4 bases and the J gene end by 9 bases; junction bases not matched to a gene: 11. Germline CDR1 and CDR2: SGDLS and YYNGEE. CDR3 size: 15 residues. CDR3 bases: TGTGCCAGCAGCCCACGACAGGGGGTGAACGCTGAGCAGTTCTTC. Protein: CASSPRQGVNAEQFF.

This clone was detected a few times. The genes are TRBV29-1 and TRBJ2-7, with TRBD1 as a possible D gene (5 bases). The germline gives CDR1 SQVTM, CDR2 ANQGSEA. V lost 5 bases to trimming and J lost 4 bases, with 12 bases between them. The CDR3 runs to 12 residues. CDR3 protein: CSVIGVQYEQYF. DNA for the CDR3: TGCAGCGTTATAGGGGTTCAGTACGAGCAGTACTTC.

The chain has TRBV28 and TRBJ2-3, with D perhaps matching TRBD2 (5 bases). Trimming left V 10 bases short and J 0 bases short, with 17 bases between. There are 15 residues in the CDR3. The V gene's germline CDR1 is MDHEN and CDR2 SYDVKM. The CDR3 here is CATTAPGGSTDTQYF. The CDR3 DNA sequence: TGTGCCACCACCGCCCCTGGCGGGAGCACAGATACGCAGTATTTT. The variable domain in full, with the rest retrieved from reference TRBV28 and TRBJ2-3, is DVKVTQSSRYLVKRTGEKVFLECVQDMDHENMFWYRQDPGLGLRLIYFSYDVKMKEKGDIPEGYSVSREKKERFSLILESASTNQTSMYLCATTAPGGSTDTQYFGPGTRLTVL.

The chain couples TRBV2 to TRBJ2-1; D is uncertain. The CDR3 consists of 15 residues. Germline lookup yields CDR1 SNHLY and CDR2 FYNNEI. V dropped 6 bases and J dropped 2 bases, with 14 bases sitting between them. The CDR3 sequence is CASRVSGPTYNEQFF. As DNA, the CDR3 is TGTGCCAGCAGGGTTTCGGGTCCAACCTACAATGAGCAGTTCTTC. The full variable domain, its missing parts supplied by reference TRBV2 and TRBJ2-1, is EPEVTQTPSHQVTQMGQEVILRCVPISNHLYFYWYRQILGQKVEFLVSFYNNEISEKSEIFDDQFSVERPDGSNFTLKIRSTKLEDSAMYFCASRVSGPTYNEQFFGPGTRLTVL.

The chain joins TRBV6-6 to TRBJ2-4; D not certain. CDR3 length: 12 residues. In germline, CDR1 is MNHNY, CDR2 SVGAGI (reference sequence). V shed 2 bases and J shed 8 bases, with 7 bases lying between them. CDR3 protein: CASSYGPDIQYF. The DNA of the CDR3 is TGTGCCAGCAGTTACGGTCCAGACATTCAGTACTTC.

This chain connects TRBV29-1 to TRBJ1-1, with TRBD1 matching 11 bases. The CDR3 loop spans 14 amino acids. Losses at the gene ends were 6 bases for V and 7 bases for J; bases not matched to a gene: 10. Germline CDR1 SQVTM, CDR2 ANQGSEA. This chain's CDR3 is CSVVGTGGISEAFF. The CDR3 DNA reads TGCAGCGTGGTTGGGACAGGGGGAATTAGTGAAGCTTTCTTT.

This clone was recorded a few times. The chain combines TRBV10-3 with TRBJ2-3, with 7 bases lining up with TRBD2. The V gene's germline CDR1 is ENHRY and CDR2 SYGVKD. With V trimmed by 6 bases and J by 0 bases, 0 bases remained unmatched. The CDR3 extends over 13 amino acids. The chain's CDR3 is CAISGRSTDTQYF. The CDR3 nucleotides read TGTGCCATCAGCGGGAGGAGCACAGATACGCAGTATTTT.

The V gene is TRBV30, the J gene TRBJ2-1; 13 bases match TRBD2. Losses at the gene ends were 1 base for V and 7 bases for J; bases not matched to a gene: 10. Per the germline V gene, CDR1 is GTSNPN and CDR2 is SVGIG (reference sequence). The CDR3 extends over 17 amino acids. The CDR3 nucleotides read TGTGCCTGGAGTGAGACTAGCGGGGGGTATGAGTTGAATGAGCAGTTCTTC. This sequence encodes CAWSETSGGYELNEQFF.

The sample holds a few counts of this clone. This sequence joins TRBV19 and TRBJ2-7; 13 bases agree with TRBD2. Germline loops: CDR1 LNHDA, CDR2 SQIVND (reference sequence). This CDR3 is built from 16 residues. V shed 5 bases, J shed 5 bases, and the junction held 9 bases outside the gene matches. The CDR3 sequence is CASSPYRTSGSHEQYF. The CDR3 region has the DNA TGTGCCAGTAGTCCCTACCGGACTAGCGGGAGCCACGAGCAGTACTTC.

The chain recombines TRBV29-1 with TRBJ2-7; D might be TRBD2 (5 bases). The CDR3 spans 17 residues. Trimming left V 0 bases short and J 0 bases short, with 18 bases between. Germline values: CDR1 SQVTM, CDR2 ANQGSEA. CDR3 amino acids: CSVEDRSEGTFSYEQYF. Here the CDR3 DNA reads TGCAGCGTTGAAGATCGAAGTGAGGGCACCTTCTCCTACGAGCAGTACTTC.

The chain has TRBV5-6 and TRBJ1-5; D gene ambiguous. This CDR3 is 16 amino acids long. Trimming pared 2 bases from V and 5 bases from J, leaving 17 bases between. The germline CDR1 and CDR2 sequences are SGHDT and YYEEEE. The CDR3 coding sequence is TGTGCCAGCAGCTTCTTCTTGTGGAGCCCCTATCAGCCCCAGCATTTT. It yields the protein CASSFFLWSPYQPQHF. The full variable domain, its missing parts supplied by reference TRBV5-6 and TRBJ1-5, is DAGVTQSPTHLIKTRGQQVTLRCSPKSGHDTVSWYQQALGQGPQFIFQYYEEEERQRGNFPDRFSGHQFPNYSSELNVNALLLGDSALYLCASSFFLWSPYQPQHFGDGTRLSIL.

This clone was detected only a few times. The chain links TRBV7-2 to TRBJ1-1; D is unresolved. The germline V and J ends were trimmed by 5 bases and 4 bases, with 11 bases remaining between them. The CDR3 length is 13 residues. CDR1 SGHTA and CDR2 FQGNSA come from the germline V gene. The CDR3 sequence: CASSVRLGTEAFF. The CDR3 nucleotides are TGTGCCAGCAGCGTTCGACTAGGCACTGAAGCTTTCTTT.

CDR3 DNA sequence: TGTGCCAGCTCACCACGAGGAGAGACCCAGTACTTC. Translated, it gives CASSPRGETQYF. The rearrangement joins TRBV18 to TRBJ2-5, with D uncertain. The germline gives CDR1 KGHSH, CDR2 LQKENI. V was pared by 1 base and J by 4 bases, with 4 bases between. This CDR3 spans 12 amino acids.

This clone came up a few times. CDR3 sequence (DNA): TGTGCCTGGAGTGTACTGGGGGGGCGTCGCCCCAAGGATGTCTATGGCTACACCTTC. Protein product: CAWSVLGGRRPKDVYGYTF. The chain uses TRBV30 and TRBJ1-2, with D maybe TRBD1 (6 bases). Per germline, CDR1 GTSNPN and CDR2 SVGIG (reference sequence). This CDR3 contains 19 residues. V lost 0 bases to trimming and J lost 4 bases, with 27 bases between them.

This clone was observed a handful of times. This chain uses TRBV27 with TRBJ1-1; tentative D call: TRBD1 (5 bases). The CDR3 runs to 15 residues. V lost 0 bases, J lost 0 bases, and 8 bases lay in between. Germline V gene data show CDR1 as MNHEY and CDR2 as SMNVEV (reference sequence). Here the CDR3 DNA reads TGTGCCAGCAGTTTATCGACAGCTATGAACACTGAAGCTTTCTTT. It yields the protein CASSLSTAMNTEAFF.

This clone occurred a few times. The chain joins TRBV30 to TRBJ1-1; possibly TRBD1 for D (5 bases). The CDR3 has 12 residues. Trimming pared 0 bases from V and 8 bases from J, leaving 10 bases between. Germline V gene data show CDR1 as GTSNPN and CDR2 as SVGIG (reference sequence). CDR3 bases: TGTGCCTGGAGTGTATCCGGGGGAGAAGCTTTCTTT. It specifies CAWSVSGGEAFF.

This clone was picked up a small number of times. The rearrangement links TRBV30 to TRBJ2-3; D uncertain. Trimming removed 0 bases from V and 5 bases from J, with 9 bases in between. Per the germline V gene, CDR1 is GTSNPN and CDR2 is SVGIG (reference sequence). The CDR3 length is 13 residues. CDR3 sequence: CAWSVTVRDTQYF. CDR3 nucleotides: TGTGCCTGGAGTGTTACAGTTAGAGATACGCAGTATTTT.

This clone was found a few times. The chain links TRBV7-2 to TRBJ1-5; no definite D call. The germline V gene encodes CDR1 SGHTA and CDR2 FQGNSA. The CDR3 is 14 amino acids. The V and J ends lost 1 base and 5 bases respectively, with 9 bases between them. CDR3 bases: TGTGCCAGCAGCTTAGATCTCGGGTATCAGCCCCAGCATTTT. Its protein is CASSLDLGYQPQHF.

About this clone itself: This sample includes further DNA sequences coding for the same CDR3. The J gene is TRBJ1-1, the V gene TRBV6-5; D possibly corresponds to TRBD1 (5 bases). Trimming removed 0 bases at V and 5 bases at J, with 10 bases between. The CDR3 totals 14 residues. The V gene's germline CDR1 is MNHEY and CDR2 SVGAGI. DNA for the CDR3: TGTGCCAGCAGTTACTCGGGGGGAAGGACTGAAGCTTTCTTT. Translated, it gives CASSYSGGRTEAFF.

In this sample, this clone turned up a few times. The rearrangement joins TRBV18 to TRBJ2-1; D is possibly TRBD2 (6 bases). The CDR3 is made up of 16 amino acids. V gave up 1 base and J gave up 5 bases, with 15 bases separating them. In germline, CDR1 is KGHSH, CDR2 LQKENI. CDR3 residues: CASSPLFSGSDNEQFF. CDR3 nucleotide sequence: TGTGCCAGCTCACCACTTTTTAGCGGTTCGGACAATGAGCAGTTCTTC.

V is TRBV5-6 and J is TRBJ2-5, with a weak D call TRBD2 (5 bases). The CDR3 totals 14 residues. Germline V gene data show CDR1 as SGHDT and CDR2 as YYEEEE. Trimming removed 2 bases at V and 1 base at J, with 9 bases between. CDR3 in amino acids: CASSFAGTQETQYF. In DNA, the CDR3 is TGTGCCAGCAGCTTTGCGGGTACCCAAGAGACCCAGTACTTC.

This chain connects TRBV28 to TRBJ1-2, with D uncertain. CDR1 is MDHEN, CDR2 SYDVKM, per germline. CDR3 size: 13 residues. V lost 1 base, J lost 4 bases, and 7 bases lay in between. The CDR3 DNA follows: TGTGCCAGCAGTTTATTGGGAGGCTATGGCTACACCTTC. It is translated as CASSLLGGYGYTF.

This clone showed up just a few times. V usage is TRBV28 and J usage is TRBJ1-1; D gene uncertain. Per germline, CDR1 MDHEN and CDR2 SYDVKM. V was clipped by 6 bases and J by 1 base, with 9 bases between them. CDR3 length: 13 residues. CDR3 sequence: CASSPRRNTEAFF. The CDR3 region has the DNA TGTGCCAGCAGCCCCCGGAGGAACACTGAAGCTTTCTTT.

This clone showed up just a few times. The genes are TRBV28 and TRBJ2-7; D may be TRBD2 (5 bases). V lost 6 bases, J lost 6 bases, and 15 bases lay in between. The germline CDR1 and CDR2 sequences are MDHEN and SYDVKM. The CDR3 covers 13 residues. In nucleotides, the CDR3 is TGTGCCAGCAGCTCCCACCTACTAGGCGAGCAGTACTTC. Translated, it gives CASSSHLLGEQYF.

The V gene is TRBV19, the J gene TRBJ2-1, with a weak D call TRBD2 (5 bases). Trimming pared 7 bases from V and 0 bases from J, leaving 13 bases between. CDR3 length: 15 residues. Germline CDR1 and CDR2: LNHDA and SQIVND (reference sequence). CDR3 loop: CASTATGSSYNEQFF. DNA of the CDR3: TGTGCCAGTACCGCGACGGGAAGCTCCTACAATGAGCAGTTCTTC. Supplemented by reference TRBV19 and TRBJ2-1, the full variable domain reads DGGITQSPKYLFRKEGQNVTLSCEQNLNHDAMYWYRQDPGQGLRLIYYSQIVNDFQKGDIAEGYSVSREKKESFPLTVTSAQKNPTAFYLCASTATGSSYNEQFFGPGTRLTVL.

This rearrangement joins TRBV19 to TRBJ2-1; D might be TRBD2 (5 bases). The germline CDR1 and CDR2 sequences are LNHDA and SQIVND (reference sequence). V shed 5 bases and J shed 10 bases, with 21 bases lying between them. The CDR3 totals 15 residues. Here the CDR3 reads CASSFSPLAGGEQFF. Written as DNA, the CDR3 is TGTGCCAGTAGTTTTTCTCCACTTGCGGGCGGGGAGCAGTTCTTC.